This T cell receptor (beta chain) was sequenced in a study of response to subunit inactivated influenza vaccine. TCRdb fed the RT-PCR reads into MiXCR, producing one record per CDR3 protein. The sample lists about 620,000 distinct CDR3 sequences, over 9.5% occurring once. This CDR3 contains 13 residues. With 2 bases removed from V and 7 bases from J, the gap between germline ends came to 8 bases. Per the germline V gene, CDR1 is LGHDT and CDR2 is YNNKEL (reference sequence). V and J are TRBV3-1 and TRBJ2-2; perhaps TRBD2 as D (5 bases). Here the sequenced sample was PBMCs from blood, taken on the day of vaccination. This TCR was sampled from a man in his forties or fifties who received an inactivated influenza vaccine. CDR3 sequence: CASSQFRGGELFF. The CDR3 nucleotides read TGTGCCAGCAGCCAATTCCGGGGCGGGGAGCTGTTTTTT.